This T cell receptor beta chain was observed in a study of vaccination and CD4 T cells after COVID-19. Regarding time point: late sampling 161 to 241 days after vaccination in a few convalescent patients. Treatment given: roughly 11-day PBMC culture with coronavirus spike peptide pools or control peptides (ViraFEST assay). This clonotype was observed once. The antigen remains undetermined. The Oncomine TCR Beta short-read assay sequenced DNA from cultured CD4+ T cells. TCRdb re-derived calls from the PCR reads in MiXCR, one entry per CDR3 protein. The repertoire holds around 20,000 distinct CDR3 sequences, with roughly 40% as singletons. The length of the CDR3 is 17 residues. The V and J ends lost 6 bases and 4 bases, in that order; junction bases with no gene match: 10. Germline V gene data show CDR1 as KGHDR and CDR2 as SFDVKD.

Sequences were derived from CD4+ T cells from blood, cultured in vitro, sampled about 7 months after SARS-CoV-2 vaccination. The J gene is TRBJ2-1, the V gene TRBV24-1, with 11 bases fitting TRBD2. This TCR was recovered from a human donor who had recovered from COVID-19. Here the CDR3 reads CATSHVAGGPGYNEQFF. DNA for the CDR3: TGTGCCACCAGTCACGTAGCGGGAGGGCCTGGGTACAATGAGCAGTTCTTC.